This entry is about one T cell receptor beta chain. The V end was cut by 4 bases, the J end by 4 bases, with 10 bases between. The CDR3 extends over 13 amino acids. Germline loops: CDR1 SGHTA, CDR2 FQGTGA. The source of the sample is a study of blood T cell repertoires in COVID-19. Study processing details: Researchers report that nucleated cell counts were estimated from reference gene primer amplification. Sequencing used immunoSEQ multiplex PCR; TCRdb keeps in-frame clones, though not all of them. The V and J calls and clone size come from that table; D and trimming were worked out from the DNA. The sample has 200,000 to 250,000 clones, about 88% seen once; the top ten hold roughly 2.8%. The study recruited people aged roughly 18 to 95 years across under 25 US areas. Cohort assignment relied on participant-reported clinical history. Each recovered donor of Cohort 3 presented with two negative PCRs, clearance, or symptom resolution.

Specimen: PBMCs or T cells enriched from blood (not recorded which). The TCR comes from a woman aged 30 to 39 who had recovered from COVID-19. J is TRBJ2-5 and V is TRBV7-3; no firm D call. CDR3 sequence reads: CASSSRTGETQYF. The CDR3 DNA follows: TGTGCCAGCAGCTCACGCACTGGAGAGACCCAGTACTTC.